Here is one T cell receptor beta chain with its context. Antigen specificity is unknown. The sample belongs to a study of CD8 T cells in Susac syndrome. Germline CDR1 SQVTM, CDR2 ANQGSEA. V was shortened by 6 bases and J by 2 bases, with 13 bases between the two germline ends. The CDR3 consists of 13 residues. An amount of RNA that ranged from about 0.45 to 1 ug was reverse transcribed with random hexamers. immunoSEQ multiplex PCR amplified TCR beta CDR3 across 54 Vbeta, 13 Jbeta. TCRdb reanalysed the immunoSEQ multiplex PCR reads using MiXCR and keeps one entry per CDR3 protein. The data hold a few hundred thousand distinct CDR3 sequences, with roughly 92% observed a single time. General study findings and limits: The study recognized that its TCR sequencing and HLA analysis covered a relatively small number of individuals.

Negative magnetic isolation gave CD8+ and CD4+ cells; FACS enriched CD8+ TEMRA. The sample consisted of CD8+ T cells from PBMCs. The chain links TRBV29-1 to TRBJ2-5, with D tentatively TRBD1 (6 bases). This TCR came from a human donor with multiple sclerosis. CDR3 bases: TGCAGCGTGGACAACAGGGATCAAGAGACCCAGTACTTC. This codes for CSVDNRDQETQYF.